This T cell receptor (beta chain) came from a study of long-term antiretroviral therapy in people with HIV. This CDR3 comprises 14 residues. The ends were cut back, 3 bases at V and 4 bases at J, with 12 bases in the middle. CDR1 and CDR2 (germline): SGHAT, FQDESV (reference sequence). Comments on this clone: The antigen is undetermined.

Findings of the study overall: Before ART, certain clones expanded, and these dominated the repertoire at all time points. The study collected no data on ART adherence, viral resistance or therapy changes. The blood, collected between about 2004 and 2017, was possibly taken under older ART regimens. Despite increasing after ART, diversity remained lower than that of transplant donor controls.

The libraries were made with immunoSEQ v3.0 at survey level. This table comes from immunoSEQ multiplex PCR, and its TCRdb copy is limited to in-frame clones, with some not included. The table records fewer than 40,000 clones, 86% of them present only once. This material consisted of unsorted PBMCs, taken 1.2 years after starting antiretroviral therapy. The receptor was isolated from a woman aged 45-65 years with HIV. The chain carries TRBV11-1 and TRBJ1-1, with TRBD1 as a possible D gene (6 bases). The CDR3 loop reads CASSFLPGATEAFF. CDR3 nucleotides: TGTGCCAGCAGCTTCCTTCCAGGGGCCACTGAAGCTTTCTTT.